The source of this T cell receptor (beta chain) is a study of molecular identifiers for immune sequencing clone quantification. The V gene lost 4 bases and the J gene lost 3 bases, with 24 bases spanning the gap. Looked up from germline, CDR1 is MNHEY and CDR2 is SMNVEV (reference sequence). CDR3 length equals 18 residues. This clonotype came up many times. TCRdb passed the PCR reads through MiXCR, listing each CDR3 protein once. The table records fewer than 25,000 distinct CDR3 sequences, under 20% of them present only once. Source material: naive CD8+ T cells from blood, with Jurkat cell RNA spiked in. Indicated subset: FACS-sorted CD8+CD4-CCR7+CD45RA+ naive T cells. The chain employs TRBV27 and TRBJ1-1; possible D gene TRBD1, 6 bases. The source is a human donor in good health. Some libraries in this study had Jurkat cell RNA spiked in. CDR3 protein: CASSSVGRGHYGDTEAFF. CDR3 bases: TGTGCCAGCAGTTCGGTGGGCAGGGGACACTACGGGGACACTGAAGCTTTCTTT.